The clone carrying this TCR beta chain was detected ten times or more. This entry is derived from a study of patients and donors after allogeneic stem cell transplantation. The CDR3 has 16 residues. Per germline, CDR1 SGHRS and CDR2 YFSETQ. Trimming stripped 0 bases from V and 5 bases from J, with 17 bases between. A single record per CDR3 protein comes from TCRdb applying MiXCR to the RT-PCR reads. In the table there are about a million distinct CDR3 sequences, under 20% of which are singletons. This rearrangement joins TRBV5-1 to TRBJ2-5, with no clear D. This receptor was obtained from a human donor who was either an allogeneic HSCT recipient or a stem cell or donor lymphocyte infusion donor (not recorded which). It is not recorded whose cells these are; they may come from a transplant donor. The sequenced material came from blood, either unsorted or a sorted T cell fraction (not recorded which). The CDR3 reads CASSLAMTSSWETQYF. Here the CDR3 DNA reads TGCGCCAGCAGCTTGGCCATGACATCCTCGTGGGAGACCCAGTACTTC.